Following are 8 T cell receptor beta chains from one sample sequenced in a study of blood T cell repertoires in COVID-19. Generated by immunoSEQ multiplex PCR, the TCRdb table keeps only in-frame clones and is missing some. The sample comprises 13,000 to 15,000 clones, 83% of which are singletons, and about 17% rests with the top ten. The sequencing input was peripheral blood. The receptors originated from a middle-aged man with active or convalescent COVID-19.

This chain uses TRBV28 with TRBJ1-2; TRBD1 matches at 7 bases. The V gene's germline CDR1 is MDHEN and CDR2 SYDVKM. This CDR3 has 14 amino acids. V shed 2 bases and J 5 bases; nucleotides not matched to a gene: 5. The CDR3 is CASSLDGTVYGYTF. The DNA for the CDR3 is TGTGCCAGCAGTTTAGACGGGACAGTATATGGCTACACCTTC.

The rearrangement uses TRBV13 and TRBJ2-7; 10 bases agree with TRBD2. The germline gives CDR1 PRHDT, CDR2 FYEKMQ (reference sequence). V shed 3 bases and J 5 bases; nucleotides not matched to a gene: 7. There are 15 residues in the CDR3. Here the CDR3 DNA reads TGTGCCAGCAGCTTGAGTCCCCTAGCGGGGGACGAGCAGTACTTC. Translating it yields CASSLSPLAGDEQYF.

This clone is a singleton in its sample. The V call is TRBV9, the J call TRBJ1-2; 8 bases fit TRBD1. V was pared by 7 bases and J by 8 bases, with 16 bases of the junction left unmatched. Germline V CDR1 and CDR2: SGDLS, YYNGEE. The CDR3 extends over 15 amino acids. This CDR3 is CASSATGQGARGYTF. The CDR3 DNA reads as TGTGCCAGCTCCGCCACGGGGCAGGGGGCGAGGGGCTACACCTTC.

This chain connects TRBV5-1 to TRBJ2-6, with D possibly matching TRBD2 (6 bases). The length of the CDR3 is 15 residues. Per germline, CDR1 SGHRS and CDR2 YFSETQ. V lost 5 bases and J 4 bases, leaving 13 bases between the germline ends. CDR3 sequence: CASSVGSTGANVLTF. CDR3 sequence (DNA): TGCGCCAGCAGTGTCGGGAGTACAGGGGCCAACGTCCTGACTTTC.

This chain connects TRBV5-1 to TRBJ1-5; 7 bases are a match to TRBD1. The CDR3 has 17 residues. J was trimmed by 0 bases and V by 4 bases; bases with no gene match: 10. Per germline, CDR1 SGHRS and CDR2 YFSETQ. This chain's CDR3 is CASSLRDRVFSNQPQHF. CDR3 DNA: TGCGCCAGCAGCCTCCGGGACAGAGTGTTTAGCAATCAGCCCCAGCATTTT.

This chain uses TRBV3-1 (or the pseudogene TRBV3-2) with TRBJ1-4; D unclear. The V gene's germline CDR1 is LGHDT and CDR2 YNNKEL (reference sequence). The CDR3 totals 14 residues. Trimming stripped 7 bases from V and 7 bases from J, with 16 bases between. The CDR3 region is CASMDPSRGEKLFF. CDR3 sequence (DNA): TGTGCCAGCATGGACCCCTCCCGGGGTGAAAAACTGTTTTTT.

This chain uses TRBV6-6 with TRBJ2-5; possibly TRBD2 for D (5 bases). Looked up from germline, CDR1 is MNHNY and CDR2 is SVGAGI (reference sequence). The CDR3 contains 14 residues. V lost 6 bases to trimming and J lost 2 bases, with 13 bases between them. The chain's CDR3 is CASRPSPPQETQYF. CDR3 in DNA: TGTGCCAGCAGGCCTAGCCCGCCTCAAGAGACCCAGTACTTC.

This chain connects TRBV9 to TRBJ2-5; 10 bases fit TRBD2. Germline CDR1 and CDR2: SGDLS and YYNGEE. The junction had 8 bases not matched to a gene; V was cut back by 2 bases and J by 1 base. The CDR3 loop spans 17 amino acids. As DNA, the CDR3 is TGTGCCAGCAGCGTCTCACCGGGACTAGCGAGCCAAGAGACCCAGTACTTC. Its protein product is CASSVSPGLASQETQYF.